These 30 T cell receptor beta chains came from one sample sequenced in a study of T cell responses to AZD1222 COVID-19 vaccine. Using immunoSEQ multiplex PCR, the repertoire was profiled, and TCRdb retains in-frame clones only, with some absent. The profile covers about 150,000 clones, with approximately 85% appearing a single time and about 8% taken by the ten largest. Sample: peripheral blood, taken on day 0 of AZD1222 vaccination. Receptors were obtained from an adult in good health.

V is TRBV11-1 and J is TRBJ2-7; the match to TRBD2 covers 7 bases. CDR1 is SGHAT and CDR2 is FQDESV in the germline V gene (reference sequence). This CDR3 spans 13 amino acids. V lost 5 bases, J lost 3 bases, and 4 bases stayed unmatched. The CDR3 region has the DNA TGTGCCAGCAGCCCAATAGCGGGCTACGAGCAGTACTTC. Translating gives CASSPIAGYEQYF.

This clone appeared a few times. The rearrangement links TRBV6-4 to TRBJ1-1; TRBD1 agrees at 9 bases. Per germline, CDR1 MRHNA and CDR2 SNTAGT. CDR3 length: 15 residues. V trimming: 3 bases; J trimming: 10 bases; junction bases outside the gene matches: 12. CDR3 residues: CASSEQEGTGTGAFF. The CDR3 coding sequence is TGTGCCAGCAGTGAACAGGAGGGGACAGGGACGGGAGCTTTCTTT.

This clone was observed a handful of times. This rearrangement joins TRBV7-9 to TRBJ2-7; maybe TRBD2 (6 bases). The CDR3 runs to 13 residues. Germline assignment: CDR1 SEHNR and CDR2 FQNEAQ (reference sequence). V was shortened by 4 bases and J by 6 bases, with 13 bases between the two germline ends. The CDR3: CASSSSGVVEQYF. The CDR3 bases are TGTGCCAGCAGCTCATCGGGAGTTGTCGAGCAGTACTTC.

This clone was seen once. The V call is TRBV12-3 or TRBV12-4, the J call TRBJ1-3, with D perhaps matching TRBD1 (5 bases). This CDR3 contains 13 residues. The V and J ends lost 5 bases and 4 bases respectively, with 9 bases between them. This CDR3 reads CASSLRGGNTIYF. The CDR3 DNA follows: TGTGCCAGCAGTCTGCGGGGCGGAAACACCATATATTTT.

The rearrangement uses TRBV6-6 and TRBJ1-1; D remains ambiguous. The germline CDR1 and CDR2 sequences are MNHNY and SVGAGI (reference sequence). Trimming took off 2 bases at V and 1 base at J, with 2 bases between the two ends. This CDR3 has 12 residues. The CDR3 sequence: CASSYTNTEAFF. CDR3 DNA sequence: TGTGCCAGCAGTTACACGAACACTGAAGCTTTCTTT.

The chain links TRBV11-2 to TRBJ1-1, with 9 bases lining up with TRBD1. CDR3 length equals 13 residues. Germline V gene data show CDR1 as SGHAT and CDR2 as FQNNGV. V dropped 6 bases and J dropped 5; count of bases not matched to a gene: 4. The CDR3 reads CASRWTGETEAFF. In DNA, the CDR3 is TGTGCCAGCAGATGGACAGGGGAGACTGAAGCTTTCTTT. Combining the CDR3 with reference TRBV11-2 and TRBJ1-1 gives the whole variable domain EAGVAQSPRYKIIEKRQSVAFWCNPISGHATLYWYQQILGQGPKLLIQFQNNGVVDDSQLPKDRFSAERLKGVDSTLKIQPAKLEDSAVYLCASRWTGETEAFFGQGTRLTVV.

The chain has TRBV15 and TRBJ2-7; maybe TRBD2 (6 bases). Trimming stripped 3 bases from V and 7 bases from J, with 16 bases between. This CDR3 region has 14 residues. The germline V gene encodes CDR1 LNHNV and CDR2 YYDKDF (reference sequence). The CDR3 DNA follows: TGTGCCACCAGCAGCTGGGGGGAAGGCTTTGAGCAGTACTTC. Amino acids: CATSSWGEGFEQYF.

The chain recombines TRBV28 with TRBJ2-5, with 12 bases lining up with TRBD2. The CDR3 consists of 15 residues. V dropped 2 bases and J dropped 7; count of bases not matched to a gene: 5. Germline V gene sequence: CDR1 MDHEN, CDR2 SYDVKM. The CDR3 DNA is TGTGCCAGCAGTTTACCTCTAGCGGGGGGGCCGACCCAGTACTTC. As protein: CASSLPLAGGPTQYF.

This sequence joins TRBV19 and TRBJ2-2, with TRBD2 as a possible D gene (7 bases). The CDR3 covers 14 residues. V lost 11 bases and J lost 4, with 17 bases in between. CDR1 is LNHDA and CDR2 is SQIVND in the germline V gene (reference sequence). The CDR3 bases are TGTGCCTTAGGGAACAGGGAGGGCACCGGGGAGCTGTTTTTT. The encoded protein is CALGNREGTGELFF.

CDR3 sequence reads: CASRTGTYQPQHF. CDR3 DNA: TGTGCCAGCAGAACTGGGACTTATCAGCCCCAGCATTTT. The rearrangement uses TRBV14 and TRBJ1-5, with D perhaps TRBD1 (5 bases). Per germline, CDR1 SGHDN and CDR2 FVKESK. V lost 6 bases to trimming and J lost 5 bases, with 11 bases between them. CDR3 length equals 13 residues.

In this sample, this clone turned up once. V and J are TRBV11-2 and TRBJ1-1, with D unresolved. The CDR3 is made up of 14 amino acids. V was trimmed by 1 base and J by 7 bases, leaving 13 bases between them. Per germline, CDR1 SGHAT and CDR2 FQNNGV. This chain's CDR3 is CASSLGPHRGEAFF. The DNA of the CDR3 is TGTGCCAGCAGCTTAGGACCCCACCGGGGTGAAGCTTTCTTT.

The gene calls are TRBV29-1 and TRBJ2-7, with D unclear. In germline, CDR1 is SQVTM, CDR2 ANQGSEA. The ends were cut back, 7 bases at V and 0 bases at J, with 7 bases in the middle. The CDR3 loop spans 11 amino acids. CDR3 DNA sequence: TGCAGCGCTAGGAACTCCTACGAGCAGTACTTC. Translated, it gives CSARNSYEQYF.

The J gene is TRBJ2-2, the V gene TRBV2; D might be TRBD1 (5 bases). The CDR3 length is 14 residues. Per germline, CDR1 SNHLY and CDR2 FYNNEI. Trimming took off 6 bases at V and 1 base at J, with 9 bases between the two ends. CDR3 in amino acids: CASSLGQNTGELFF. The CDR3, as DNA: TGTGCCAGCAGCCTGGGGCAGAACACCGGGGAGCTGTTTTTT.

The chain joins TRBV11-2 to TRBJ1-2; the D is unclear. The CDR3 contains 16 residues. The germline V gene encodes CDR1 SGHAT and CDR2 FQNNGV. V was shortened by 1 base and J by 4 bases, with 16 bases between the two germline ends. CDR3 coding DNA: TGTGCCAGCAGCTTAGGACCACACTCCCCCTCCTATGGCTACACCTTC. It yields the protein CASSLGPHSPSYGYTF.

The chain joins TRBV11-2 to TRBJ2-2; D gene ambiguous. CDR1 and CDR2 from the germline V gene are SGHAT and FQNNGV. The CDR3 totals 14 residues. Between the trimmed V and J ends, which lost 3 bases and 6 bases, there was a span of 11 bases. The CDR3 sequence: CASSFSTTPGELFF. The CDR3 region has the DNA TGTGCCAGCAGCTTTAGCACGACCCCCGGGGAGCTGTTTTTT.

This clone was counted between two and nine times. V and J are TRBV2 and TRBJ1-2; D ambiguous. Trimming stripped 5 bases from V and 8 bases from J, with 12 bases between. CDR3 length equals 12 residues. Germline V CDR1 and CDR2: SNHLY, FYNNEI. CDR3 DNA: TGTGCCAGCAGTCCCCAAAGCCTCGGCTACACCTTC. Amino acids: CASSPQSLGYTF.

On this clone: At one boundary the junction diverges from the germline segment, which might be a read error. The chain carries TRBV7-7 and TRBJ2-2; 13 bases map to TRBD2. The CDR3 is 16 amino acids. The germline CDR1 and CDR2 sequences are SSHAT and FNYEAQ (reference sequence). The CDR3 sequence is CASSLLAGGITGELFF. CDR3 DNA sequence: TGTGCTAGCAGCCTACTAGCGGGAGGGATTACCGGGGAGCTGTTTTTT.

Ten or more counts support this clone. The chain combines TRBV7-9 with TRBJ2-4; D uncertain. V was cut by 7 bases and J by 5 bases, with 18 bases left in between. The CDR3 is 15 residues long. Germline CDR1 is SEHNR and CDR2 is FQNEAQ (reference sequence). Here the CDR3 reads CASNPTDPGENIQYF. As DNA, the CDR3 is TGTGCCAGCAACCCTACGGACCCCGGCGAAAACATTCAGTACTTC.

The CDR3 DNA follows: TGTGCCAGCAGCCGACAGGCCGGGGAGCTGTTTTTT. Protein product: CASSRQAGELFF. The chain joins TRBV13 to TRBJ2-2; TRBD1 might be the D (6 bases). With 5 bases removed from V and 6 bases from J, the gap between germline ends came to 7 bases. CDR3 length: 12 amino acids. Germline V CDR1 and CDR2: PRHDT, FYEKMQ (reference sequence).

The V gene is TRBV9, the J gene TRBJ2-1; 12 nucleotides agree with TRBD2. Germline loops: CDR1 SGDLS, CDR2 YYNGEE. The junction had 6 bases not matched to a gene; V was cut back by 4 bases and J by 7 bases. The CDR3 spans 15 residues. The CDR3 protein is CASSPSGGAGNEQFF. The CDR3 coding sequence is TGTGCCAGCAGCCCTAGCGGGGGGGCCGGAAATGAGCAGTTCTTC.

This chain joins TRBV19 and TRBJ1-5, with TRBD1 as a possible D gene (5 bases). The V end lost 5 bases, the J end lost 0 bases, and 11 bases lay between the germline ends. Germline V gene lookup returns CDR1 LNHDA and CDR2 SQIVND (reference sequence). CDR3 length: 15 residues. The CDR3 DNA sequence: TGTGCCAGTAGTGGGAGGGGAGATAGCAATCAGCCCCAGCATTTT. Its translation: CASSGRGDSNQPQHF.

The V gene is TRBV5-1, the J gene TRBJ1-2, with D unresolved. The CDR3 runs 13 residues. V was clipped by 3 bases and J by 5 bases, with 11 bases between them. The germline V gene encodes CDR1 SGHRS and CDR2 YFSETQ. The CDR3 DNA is TGCGCCAGCAGCTCTACATTGGGGTATGGCTACACCTTC. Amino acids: CASSSTLGYGYTF.

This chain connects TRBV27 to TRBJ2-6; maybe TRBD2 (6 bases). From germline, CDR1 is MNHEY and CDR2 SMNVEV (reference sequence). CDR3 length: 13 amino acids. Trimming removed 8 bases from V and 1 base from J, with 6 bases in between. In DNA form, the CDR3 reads TGTGCCAGCCGGGAGTCTGGGGCCAACGTCCTGACTTTC. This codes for CASRESGANVLTF.

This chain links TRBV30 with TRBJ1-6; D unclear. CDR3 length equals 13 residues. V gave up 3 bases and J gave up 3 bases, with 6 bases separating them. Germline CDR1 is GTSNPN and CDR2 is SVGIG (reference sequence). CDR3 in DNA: TGTGCCTGGAGGAGCGGCTATAATTCACCCCTCCACTTT. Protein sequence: CAWRSGYNSPLHF.

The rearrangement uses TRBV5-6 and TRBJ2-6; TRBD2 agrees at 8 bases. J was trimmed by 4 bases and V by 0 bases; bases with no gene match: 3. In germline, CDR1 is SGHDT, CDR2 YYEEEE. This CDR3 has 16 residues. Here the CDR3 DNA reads TGTGCCAGCAGCTTGGTTAGCGGGGTGGGGGCCAACGTCCTGACTTTC. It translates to CASSLVSGVGANVLTF.

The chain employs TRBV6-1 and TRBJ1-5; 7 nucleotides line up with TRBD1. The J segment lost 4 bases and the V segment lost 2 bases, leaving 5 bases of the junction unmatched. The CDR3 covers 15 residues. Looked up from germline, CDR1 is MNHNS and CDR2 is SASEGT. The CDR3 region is CASSEFSTGNQPQHF. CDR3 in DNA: TGTGCCAGCAGTGAATTCTCGACAGGGAATCAGCCCCAGCATTTT.

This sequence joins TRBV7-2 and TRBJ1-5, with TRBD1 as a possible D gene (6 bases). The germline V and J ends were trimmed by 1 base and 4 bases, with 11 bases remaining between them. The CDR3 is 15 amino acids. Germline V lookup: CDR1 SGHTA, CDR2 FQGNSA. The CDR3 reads CASSLEGRGNQPQHF. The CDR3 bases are TGTGCCAGCAGCTTAGAAGGCAGGGGAAATCAGCCCCAGCATTTT.

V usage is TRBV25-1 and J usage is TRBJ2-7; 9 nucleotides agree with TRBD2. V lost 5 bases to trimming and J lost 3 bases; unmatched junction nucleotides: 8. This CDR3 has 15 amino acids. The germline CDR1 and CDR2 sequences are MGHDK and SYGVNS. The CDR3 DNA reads TGTGCCAGCAGTCGGGATCTAGCGGGGCGCTACGAGCAGTACTTC. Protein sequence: CASSRDLAGRYEQYF.

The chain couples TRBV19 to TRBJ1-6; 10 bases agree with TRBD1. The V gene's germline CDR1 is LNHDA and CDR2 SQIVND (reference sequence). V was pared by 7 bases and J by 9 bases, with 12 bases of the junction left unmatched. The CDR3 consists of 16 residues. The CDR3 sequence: CASTPGGQGPVSPLHF. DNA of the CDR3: TGTGCCAGTACCCCGGGGGGACAGGGGCCGGTTTCACCCCTCCACTTT.

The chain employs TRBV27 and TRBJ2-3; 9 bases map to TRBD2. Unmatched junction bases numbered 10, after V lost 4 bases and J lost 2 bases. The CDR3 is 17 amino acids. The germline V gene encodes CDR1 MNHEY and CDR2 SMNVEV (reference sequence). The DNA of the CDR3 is TGTGCCAGCAGTTCCGGAACCGGACTAGCGAACACAGATACGCAGTATTTT. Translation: CASSSGTGLANTDTQYF.